The 28 T cell receptor beta chains below all came from one sample that was sequenced in a study of blood T cell repertoires in COVID-19. Profiling relied on immunoSEQ multiplex PCR, and the TCRdb table lists in-frame clones only, not all of them. This sample yields around 280,000 clones, of which around 87% are seen a single time; roughly 2.4% belongs to the top ten. Material: peripheral blood. The receptors here all came from a woman in her fifties or sixties who had recovered from COVID-19.

This rearrangement joins TRBV11-2 to TRBJ2-1; the match to TRBD2 covers 10 bases. Germline V gives CDR1 SGHAT, CDR2 FQNNGV. This CDR3 contains 15 residues. Trimming took 5 bases from V and 3 from J; bases not matched to a gene: 4. Here the CDR3 reads CASSRSGGDYNEQFF. CDR3 DNA: TGTGCCAGCAGCCGGAGCGGGGGGGACTACAATGAGCAGTTCTTC.

The chain couples TRBV28 to TRBJ2-2; 8 bases are shared with TRBD1. Germline V gene lookup returns CDR1 MDHEN and CDR2 SYDVKM. With 9 bases clipped from V and 6 bases from J, the junction kept 6 bases outside the gene matches. The CDR3 extends over 13 amino acids. CDR3 sequence reads: CASSIQGAGELFF. DNA for the CDR3: TGTGCCAGTTCTATACAGGGGGCCGGGGAGCTGTTTTTT.

The chain links TRBV6-4 to TRBJ2-3, with 9 nucleotides matching TRBD2. Germline V gene data show CDR1 as MRHNA and CDR2 as SNTAGT. The junction had 4 bases not matched to a gene; V was cut back by 3 bases and J by 3 bases. The CDR3 sequence is 15 residues long. The CDR3 nucleotides read TGTGCCAGCAGTGAAGGCGGGGGGGCAACAGATACGCAGTATTTT. This translates into CASSEGGGATDTQYF.

The gene calls are TRBV15 and TRBJ1-2; D remains unclear. CDR1 and CDR2 (germline): LNHNV, YYDKDF (reference sequence). Trimming removed 8 bases at V and 1 base at J, with 20 bases between. The CDR3 extends over 16 amino acids. CDR3 in amino acids: CATAGRKGSFNYGYTF. The CDR3 DNA is TGTGCCACCGCCGGGAGAAAAGGGTCGTTTAACTATGGCTACACCTTC.

The chain is built from TRBV7-2 and TRBJ1-1; D gene unclear. This CDR3 contains 13 residues. The ends were cut back, 3 bases at V and 0 bases at J, with 5 bases in the middle. The germline gives CDR1 SGHTA, CDR2 FQGNSA. Written as DNA, the CDR3 is TGTGCCAGCAGCTTCCAAATGAACACTGAAGCTTTCTTT. Its protein product is CASSFQMNTEAFF.

The rearrangement links TRBV27 to TRBJ1-5; a possible D gene is TRBD1 (6 bases). The CDR3 is 12 residues long. Germline lookup yields CDR1 MNHEY and CDR2 SMNVEV (reference sequence). V was cut by 5 bases and J by 12 bases, with 14 bases left in between. As DNA, the CDR3 is TGTGCCAGCAGTCCCCAACAGGGCGTCCAGCATTTT. Its protein product is CASSPQQGVQHF.

The chain uses TRBV5-1 and TRBJ1-1; D call uncertain. The CDR3 has 13 residues. Looked up from germline, CDR1 is SGHRS and CDR2 is YFSETQ. Trimming pared 4 bases from V and 1 base from J, leaving 8 bases between. The CDR3 sequence: CASSTPGNTEAFF. In DNA form, the CDR3 reads TGCGCCAGCAGCACCCCGGGGAACACTGAAGCTTTCTTT.

This rearrangement joins TRBV30 to TRBJ1-1; TRBD1 agrees at 9 bases. The junction had 3 bases not matched to a gene; V was cut back by 5 bases and J by 2 bases. The germline CDR1 and CDR2 sequences are GTSNPN and SVGIG (reference sequence). The CDR3 extends over 13 amino acids. CDR3 sequence reads: CAWGTGRNTEAFF. As DNA, the CDR3 is TGTGCCTGGGGGACAGGGAGAAACACTGAAGCTTTCTTT.

Remarks on this clone: At one end, the junction sequence differs from germline, possibly due to a read error. The chain has TRBV6-6 and TRBJ1-1; D may be TRBD1 (5 bases). This CDR3 spans 12 amino acids. Germline-derived CDR1 and CDR2 are MNHNY and SVGAGI (reference sequence). The CDR3 bases are TGTGCCAGCAGTGCGCAGGGTACTGGAGCTTTCTTT. It specifies CASSAQGTGAFF.

DNA of the CDR3: TGCGCCAGCAGCCTGGGGCCTTGGGCCAAAAACATTCAGTACTTC. As protein: CASSLGPWAKNIQYF. This chain uses TRBV4-3 with TRBJ2-4, with D maybe TRBD1 (5 bases). CDR1 is LGHNA and CDR2 is YSLEER in the germline V gene. The CDR3 contains 15 residues. V lost 4 bases and J 1 base, leaving 11 bases between the germline ends.

The CDR3 sequence: CASTATQPYEQYF. The CDR3 nucleotides are TGTGCCAGTACCGCGACACAGCCCTACGAGCAGTACTTC. J is TRBJ2-7 and V is TRBV19; D is unresolved. The germline V gene encodes CDR1 LNHDA and CDR2 SQIVND (reference sequence). The V gene lost 7 bases and the J gene lost 2 bases, with 12 bases spanning the gap. The CDR3 covers 13 residues.

This clone appeared a single time. The chain recombines TRBV7-2 with TRBJ1-6; 8 positions match TRBD1. CDR3 length: 16 amino acids. Per germline, CDR1 SGHTA and CDR2 FQGNSA. V trimming: 0 bases; J trimming: 8 bases; junction bases outside the gene matches: 6. Here the CDR3 DNA reads TGTGCCAGCAGCTTAGCAAGGCAGGGGGCTGATTCACCCCTCCACTTT. It translates to CASSLARQGADSPLHF.

This chain links TRBV27 with TRBJ1-1, with D possibly TRBD1 on 5 matching bases. The V end lost 5 bases, the J end lost 5 bases, and 9 bases lay between the germline ends. Germline V gene sequence: CDR1 MNHEY, CDR2 SMNVEV (reference sequence). The CDR3 is made up of 12 amino acids. The CDR3 region is CASSPGGTEAFF. The CDR3 DNA follows: TGTGCCAGCAGTCCGGGGGGAACTGAAGCTTTCTTT.

About this clone: Other nucleotide sequences from this sample produce the same CDR3. This chain links TRBV7-3 with TRBJ2-1; D uncertain. Trimming left V 6 bases short and J 4 bases short, with 10 bases between. The CDR3 is 13 residues long. The germline CDR1 and CDR2 sequences are SGHTA and FQGTGA. The CDR3 protein is CASSLSLYNEQFF. CDR3 sequence (DNA): TGTGCCAGCAGTCTGTCTCTGTACAATGAGCAGTTCTTC.

J is TRBJ1-1 and V is TRBV7-8; D is possibly TRBD1 (6 bases). Germline V lookup: CDR1 SGHVS, CDR2 FQNEAQ. Trimming stripped 2 bases from V and 4 bases from J, with 11 bases between. The CDR3 loop spans 14 amino acids. The CDR3 DNA reads TGTGCCAGCAGCTTACAGGGGCATGGCACTGAAGCTTTCTTT. As protein: CASSLQGHGTEAFF.

The chain couples TRBV3-1 (or the pseudogene TRBV3-2) to TRBJ1-2; 8 bases fit TRBD1. The CDR3 extends over 14 amino acids. Trimming cost V 1 base and J 8 bases; bases outside gene matches: 6. Germline loops: CDR1 LGHDT, CDR2 YNNKEL (reference sequence). The chain's CDR3 is CASSQGDRTPGYTF. The DNA for the CDR3 is TGTGCCAGCAGCCAAGGGGACAGGACCCCGGGCTACACCTTC.

This clone occurred many times. The chain combines TRBV2 with TRBJ2-1; no firm D call. The CDR3 loop spans 11 amino acids. Per the germline V gene, CDR1 is SNHLY and CDR2 is FYNNEI. Trimming stripped 2 bases from V and 11 bases from J, with 7 bases between. The CDR3 sequence is CASSERAQQFF. The CDR3 DNA follows: TGTGCCAGCAGTGAACGAGCACAGCAGTTCTTC.

J is TRBJ1-2 and V is TRBV11-2, with a weak D call TRBD1 (5 bases). V lost 4 bases and J lost 8, with 14 bases in between. CDR1 and CDR2 (germline): SGHAT, FQNNGV. The CDR3 extends over 13 amino acids. The CDR3 spells CASSSGGGWGYTF. In nucleotides, the CDR3 is TGTGCCAGCAGCTCCGGTGGGGGGTGGGGCTACACCTTC.

The genes are TRBV4-1 and TRBJ1-5; D unclear. V lost 0 bases to trimming and J lost 4 bases, with 13 bases between them. In germline, CDR1 is MGHRA, CDR2 YSYEKL. This CDR3 contains 16 residues. The CDR3 loop is CASSQELLSENQPQHF. For the CDR3, the DNA is TGCGCCAGCAGCCAAGAGTTACTGAGTGAGAATCAGCCCCAGCATTTT.

The chain joins TRBV6-6 to TRBJ2-7; 10 nucleotides align to TRBD1. Trimming cost V 7 bases and J 4 bases; bases outside gene matches: 4. There are 13 residues in the CDR3. CDR1 and CDR2 from the germline V gene are MNHNY and SVGAGI (reference sequence). The CDR3 protein is CASIGQGVYEQYF. In DNA, the CDR3 is TGTGCCAGCATCGGACAGGGGGTTTACGAGCAGTACTTC.

The V gene is TRBV19, the J gene TRBJ2-2; 7 bases align to TRBD1. Unmatched junction bases numbered 5, after V lost 5 bases and J lost 5 bases. The V gene's germline CDR1 is LNHDA and CDR2 SQIVND (reference sequence). The CDR3 runs to 14 residues. The CDR3: CASSRQGPTGELFF. The CDR3 DNA reads TGTGCCAGTAGTCGACAGGGACCAACCGGGGAGCTGTTTTTT.

This clone was observed a handful of times. The chain joins TRBV30 to TRBJ1-4; TRBD1 matches at 7 bases. This CDR3 has 13 amino acids. Unmatched junction bases numbered 4, after V lost 1 base and J lost 8 bases. The germline gives CDR1 GTSNPN, CDR2 SVGIG (reference sequence). The DNA of the CDR3 is TGTGCCTGGAGTGGAGGGGGCCGGGAAAAACTGTTTTTT. This translates into CAWSGGGREKLFF.

The V call is TRBV11-1, the J call TRBJ1-1; TRBD1 matches at 8 bases. Losses at the gene ends were 3 bases for V and 10 bases for J; bases not matched to a gene: 4. This CDR3 is built from 12 residues. Looked up from germline, CDR1 is SGHAT and CDR2 is FQDESV (reference sequence). CDR3: CASSFGRGLAFF. CDR3 bases: TGTGCCAGCAGCTTCGGCAGGGGGCTAGCTTTCTTT.

This chain uses TRBV29-1 with TRBJ2-1, with 8 bases aligning to TRBD2. V lost 4 bases, J lost 4 bases, and 9 bases stayed unmatched. The germline gives CDR1 SQVTM, CDR2 ANQGSEA. The CDR3 is 15 amino acids. CDR3 sequence: CSVGGLTSAYNEQFF. The CDR3 DNA sequence: TGCAGCGTTGGGGGCCTGACTAGCGCATACAATGAGCAGTTCTTC.

The CDR3 bases are TGCGCCAGCAGCCCCCTCCTAGCGGGAGGGTCGAACACCGGGGAGCTGTTTTTT. Protein: CASSPLLAGGSNTGELFF. The chain recombines TRBV5-1 with TRBJ2-2; 12 bases align to TRBD2. Germline trimming cut 4 bases from V and 0 bases from J; bases unmatched to any gene: 7. This CDR3 is built from 18 residues. Germline V lookup: CDR1 SGHRS, CDR2 YFSETQ.

The gene calls are TRBV6-6 and TRBJ1-2; weak D call: TRBD1 (5 bases). CDR1 MNHNY and CDR2 SVGAGI come from the germline V gene (reference sequence). Deletions cut 2 bases from V and 6 bases from J, with 13 bases between. CDR3 length: 14 residues. CDR3 region: CASSYGGGSNGYTF. CDR3 DNA: TGTGCCAGCAGTTACGGGGGGGGAAGTAATGGCTACACCTTC.

This sequence joins TRBV7-9 and TRBJ2-2; 7 nucleotides match TRBD2. The CDR3 loop spans 14 amino acids. Per germline, CDR1 SEHNR and CDR2 FQNEAQ (reference sequence). V shed 8 bases and J 0 bases; nucleotides not matched to a gene: 3. The CDR3, as DNA: TGTGCCAGCCGGGACTATGCGAACACCGGGGAGCTGTTTTTT. As protein: CASRDYANTGELFF. Full variable domain (remainder filled in from reference TRBV7-9 and TRBJ2-2): DTGVSQNPRHKITKRGQNVTFRCDPISEHNRLYWYRQTLGQGPEFLTYFQNEAQLEKSRLLSDRFSAERPKGSFSTLEIQRTEQGDSAMYLCASRDYANTGELFFGEGSRLTVL.

The V call is TRBV5-4, the J call TRBJ2-7; D perhaps matches TRBD2 (7 bases). V was shortened by 3 bases and J by 6 bases, with 19 bases between the two germline ends. Germline V gene data show CDR1 as SGHNT and CDR2 as YYREEE (reference sequence). This CDR3 region has 15 residues. DNA for the CDR3: TGTGCCAGCAGCTCAAAAAGGGGGAGGGTGATCGAGCAGTACTTC. It translates to CASSSKRGRVIEQYF.